Presented here are 29 T cell receptor beta chains from one specimen sequenced in a study of patients and donors after allogeneic stem cell transplantation. TCRdb reprocessed the RT-PCR reads via MiXCR and lists one record per CDR3 protein. The data contain some 880,000 distinct CDR3 sequences, more than 15% of them seen just once; the ten biggest clones take up 5.5% to 6.5%. Source material: blood, either unsorted or a sorted T cell fraction (not recorded which). Source of these receptors: a human donor who was either an allogeneic HSCT recipient or a stem cell or donor lymphocyte infusion donor (not recorded which). It is not recorded whose cells these are; they may come from a transplant donor.

This clonotype was seen a few times. The chain links TRBV20-1 to TRBJ1-2, with D unresolved. CDR1 is DFQATT and CDR2 is SNEGSKA in the germline V gene (reference sequence). This CDR3 region has 13 residues. Trimming cost V 3 bases and J 2 bases, with 10 bases left between them. In DNA form, the CDR3 reads TGCAGTGCTAGTTCCCAAAGGAACTATGGCTACACCTTC. The encoded protein is CSASSQRNYGYTF.

This clonotype was seen a handful of times. The chain recombines TRBV4-3 with TRBJ1-2; no reliable D call. V was pared by 0 bases and J by 0 bases, with 11 bases between. The CDR3 runs 16 residues. Germline CDR1 is LGHNA and CDR2 is YSLEER. The CDR3 reads CASSQEGRDPNYGYTF. The CDR3 DNA reads as TGCGCCAGCAGCCAAGAGGGAAGAGATCCTAACTATGGCTACACCTTC.

This clonotype occurred once. The chain couples TRBV5-1 to TRBJ1-1; 7 nucleotides line up with TRBD1. The CDR3 consists of 16 residues. The V and J ends lost 1 base and 7 bases, in that order; junction bases with no gene match: 13. Germline V gene sequence: CDR1 SGHRS, CDR2 YFSETQ. Here the CDR3 DNA reads TGCGCCAGCAGCTTGAGGTCAGGGGGAAACAACGGTGAAGCTTTCTTT. Residues: CASSLRSGGNNGEAFF.

The J gene is TRBJ2-1, the V gene TRBV4-3; TRBD1 matches at 8 bases. The CDR3 totals 14 residues. Unmatched junction bases numbered 11, after V lost 7 bases and J lost 9 bases. Germline V gene data show CDR1 as LGHNA and CDR2 as YSLEER. CDR3 loop: CASTVGQGVGEQFF. In DNA, the CDR3 is TGCGCCAGCACAGTAGGACAGGGCGTAGGTGAGCAGTTCTTC.

The chain employs TRBV2 and TRBJ1-2; perhaps TRBD1 as D (5 bases). Germline values: CDR1 SNHLY, CDR2 FYNNEI. Trimming left V 7 bases short and J 5 bases short, with 20 bases between. CDR3 size: 15 residues. The CDR3 nucleotides are TGTGCCAGCAAAAGTGCAAGCCAGGGACCTTATGGCTACACCTTC. It is translated as CASKSASQGPYGYTF.

The chain couples TRBV4-2 to TRBJ2-7; a possible D gene is TRBD1 (6 bases). With 4 bases removed from V and 0 bases from J, the gap between germline ends came to 25 bases. The CDR3 is 19 residues long. Per the germline V gene, CDR1 is LGHNA and CDR2 is YNFKEQ. CDR3 DNA: TGTGCCAGCAGCCTAAACCCCCTAAGTGGGACATTCAGCTCCTACGAGCAGTACTTC. This gives the protein CASSLNPLSGTFSSYEQYF.

This clonotype was seen ten or more times. V gene TRBV20-1 combines with J gene TRBJ2-1; 7 nucleotides match TRBD2. V shed 3 bases and J 9 bases; nucleotides not matched to a gene: 5. The CDR3 has 12 amino acids. Germline loops: CDR1 DFQATT, CDR2 SNEGSKA (reference sequence). DNA for the CDR3: TGCAGTGCTAGGAGCGGGATTGGTGAGCAGTTCTTC. It yields the protein CSARSGIGEQFF.

The chain has TRBV9 and TRBJ2-7, with D perhaps matching TRBD2 (6 bases). The CDR3 runs to 16 residues. V was pared by 4 bases and J by 5 bases, with 22 bases between. CDR1 and CDR2 (germline): SGDLS, YYNGEE. The DNA of the CDR3 is TGTGCCAGCAGCCCTAGGGCTAGCGAGTCTTCCCACGAGCAGTACTTC. It codes for CASSPRASESSHEQYF.

The chain joins TRBV27 to TRBJ1-5; D unresolved. CDR1 MNHEY and CDR2 SMNVEV come from the germline V gene (reference sequence). The CDR3 totals 14 residues. Between the trimmed V and J ends, which lost 5 bases and 6 bases, there was a span of 14 bases. The CDR3 is CASSSRRNSQPQHF. CDR3 bases: TGTGCCAGCAGTAGTAGACGGAATAGTCAGCCCCAGCATTTT.

There are a few counts of this clonotype. The chain couples TRBV7-2 to TRBJ2-5; D gene uncertain. The V end was cut by 5 bases, the J end by 5 bases, with 12 bases between. CDR3 size: 13 residues. Germline V gene data show CDR1 as SGHTA and CDR2 as FQGNSA. In nucleotides, the CDR3 is TGTGCCAGCAGCCCAGAGGCCAGTGAGACCCAGTACTTC. It is translated as CASSPEASETQYF.

V is TRBV4-1 and J is TRBJ2-1; the D is unclear. In germline, CDR1 is MGHRA, CDR2 YSYEKL. The CDR3 totals 12 residues. Trimming removed 0 bases from V and 9 bases from J, with 6 bases in between. CDR3 DNA sequence: TGCGCCAGCAGCCAAGATTCCCTTGAGCAGTTCTTC. Amino acid sequence: CASSQDSLEQFF.

The DNA of the CDR3 is TGCAGCGTGGCCCAAGAGCGGGGGGGGTCAGATACGCAGTATTTT. Translating gives CSVAQERGGSDTQYF. The J gene is TRBJ2-3, the V gene TRBV29-1; TRBD2 matches 10 bases. This CDR3 comprises 15 residues. V lost 6 bases to trimming and J lost 4 bases; unmatched junction nucleotides: 10. Germline V gene data show CDR1 as SQVTM and CDR2 as ANQGSEA.

The rearrangement links TRBV18 to TRBJ1-1; TRBD1 is a possible D gene (5 bases). Trimming removed 3 bases from V and 5 bases from J, with 13 bases in between. Germline CDR1 KGHSH, CDR2 LQKENI. The CDR3 consists of 14 residues. CDR3 amino acids: CASSPPGRTTEAFF. The CDR3 nucleotides are TGTGCCAGCTCACCTCCAGGGAGAACGACTGAAGCTTTCTTT. Combining the CDR3 with reference TRBV18 and TRBJ1-1 gives the whole variable domain NAGVMQNPRHLVRRRGQEARLRCSPMKGHSHVYWYRQLPEEGLKFMVYLQKENIIDESGMPKERFSAEFPKEGPSILRIQQVVRGDSAAYFCASSPPGRTTEAFFGQGTRLTVV.

This clonotype appeared a few times. The genes are TRBV20-1 and TRBJ2-7; 9 bases fit TRBD2. CDR1 and CDR2 (germline): DFQATT, SNEGSKA (reference sequence). Trimming took 3 bases from V and 4 from J; bases not matched to a gene: 10. The CDR3 contains 15 residues. The CDR3 reads CSASNLAGLKYEQYF. In DNA form, the CDR3 reads TGCAGTGCTAGCAACCTAGCGGGGTTAAAATACGAGCAGTACTTC.

This clonotype was recorded a few times. The V gene is TRBV20-1, the J gene TRBJ2-3; D remains unclear. The CDR3 totals 13 residues. Trimming took off 7 bases at V and 3 bases at J, with 14 bases between the two ends. Germline V lookup: CDR1 DFQATT, CDR2 SNEGSKA (reference sequence). This CDR3 reads CSGVDSSTDTQYF. As DNA, the CDR3 is TGCAGTGGGGTCGACTCCTCTACAGATACGCAGTATTTT.

This clonotype has just a few counts. This chain links TRBV5-1 with TRBJ2-5; maybe TRBD2 (5 bases). V lost 0 bases, J lost 5 bases, and 14 bases lay in between. The germline CDR1 and CDR2 sequences are SGHRS and YFSETQ. The CDR3 is 15 residues long. The CDR3 sequence is CASSLARLAEETQYF. The CDR3 region has the DNA TGCGCCAGCAGCTTGGCTAGGCTAGCCGAGGAGACCCAGTACTTC.

The rearrangement links TRBV19 to TRBJ1-1, with D possibly being TRBD1 (5 bases). V was trimmed by 5 bases and J by 5 bases, leaving 15 bases between them. The CDR3 length is 14 residues. CDR1 is LNHDA, CDR2 SQIVND, per germline (reference sequence). CDR3 nucleotide sequence: TGTGCCAGTAGTCCCCGGGGGGGAACGACTGAAGCTTTCTTT. It translates to CASSPRGGTTEAFF.

This clonotype showed up just a few times. The chain uses TRBV7-9 and TRBJ1-1; the D is unclear. Trimming took off 5 bases at V and 3 bases at J, with 7 bases between the two ends. From germline, CDR1 is SEHNR and CDR2 FQNEAQ (reference sequence). The CDR3 covers 12 residues. This CDR3 is CASSPSYTEAFF. Written as DNA, the CDR3 is TGTGCCAGCAGCCCCTCCTACACTGAAGCTTTCTTT.

This clonotype was counted at least ten times. The chain recombines TRBV9 with TRBJ2-7, with D tentatively TRBD1 or TRBD2 (7 bases each). Looked up from germline, CDR1 is SGDLS and CDR2 is YYNGEE. The V gene lost 4 bases and the J gene lost 1 base, with 15 bases spanning the gap. The CDR3 runs to 15 residues. The CDR3 region is CASSPRQGGSYEQYF. CDR3 in DNA: TGTGCCAGCAGCCCCCGACAGGGAGGGTCCTACGAGCAGTACTTC. The whole variable domain, filled in from reference TRBV9 and TRBJ2-7, reads DSGVTQTPKHLITATGQRVTLRCSPRSGDLSVYWYQQSLDQGLQFLIQYYNGEERAKGNILERFSAQQFPDLHSELNLSSLELGDSALYFCASSPRQGGSYEQYFGPGTRLTVT.

This chain joins TRBV7-9 and TRBJ1-1; D uncertain. The CDR3 is 15 residues long. V lost 3 bases and J lost 3, with 14 bases in between. Germline CDR1 reads SEHNR; CDR2 reads FQNEAQ (reference sequence). The CDR3: CASSFPDGEDTEAFF. The CDR3 DNA reads as TGTGCCAGCAGCTTCCCCGATGGGGAGGACACTGAAGCTTTCTTT.

The chain joins TRBV9 to TRBJ1-2, with TRBD1 identical over 9 bases. Per germline, CDR1 SGDLS and CDR2 YYNGEE. V shed 0 bases, J shed 7 bases, and the junction held 19 bases outside the gene matches. This CDR3 contains 19 residues. The CDR3 sequence: CASSVGSTGLGQGVGGYTF. The DNA of the CDR3 is TGTGCCAGCAGCGTAGGTTCCACTGGGTTGGGACAGGGTGTCGGTGGCTACACCTTC.

The chain uses TRBV14 and TRBJ2-3; the D is unclear. From germline, CDR1 is SGHDN and CDR2 FVKESK. The CDR3 sequence is 12 residues long. Trimming left V 1 base short and J 8 bases short, with 7 bases between. The CDR3 nucleotides are TGTGCCAGCAGCCAAGTACCCGGTACGCAGTATTTT. Amino acids: CASSQVPGTQYF.

The V and J genes are TRBV7-9 and TRBJ1-2; 9 bases fit TRBD1. The CDR3 runs 15 residues. Trimming at V came to 8 bases and at J to 4 bases, leaving 11 bases not matched to a gene. Germline V gives CDR1 SEHNR, CDR2 FQNEAQ (reference sequence). This CDR3 is CASVTQGAEGYGYTF. The CDR3 bases are TGTGCCAGCGTAACACAGGGGGCGGAGGGCTATGGCTACACCTTC.

The V call is TRBV15, the J call TRBJ2-2; D is uncertain. CDR3 size: 15 residues. The V end was cut by 4 bases, the J end by 2 bases, with 11 bases between. Germline V gives CDR1 LNHNV, CDR2 YYDKDF (reference sequence). The CDR3 here is CATSNEAANTGELFF. The DNA for the CDR3 is TGTGCCACCAGCAATGAGGCAGCCAACACCGGGGAGCTGTTTTTT.

This clonotype was observed a handful of times. The chain carries TRBV6-5 and TRBJ2-5; D is unresolved. CDR3 length: 12 amino acids. Germline CDR1 MNHEY, CDR2 SVGAGI. V dropped 6 bases and J dropped 5 bases, with 10 bases sitting between them. CDR3 in amino acids: CASSRRKETQYF. The CDR3 DNA reads as TGTGCCAGCAGCCGCAGGAAGGAGACCCAGTACTTC.

The chain carries TRBV20-1 and TRBJ1-1; D perhaps matches TRBD1 (5 bases). Germline CDR1 and CDR2: DFQATT and SNEGSKA (reference sequence). This CDR3 is built from 15 residues. The V end was cut by 4 bases, the J end by 5 bases, with 20 bases between. CDR3 protein: CSATAGKTGVTEAFF. Here the CDR3 DNA reads TGCAGTGCTACGGCGGGGAAAACGGGGGTGACTGAAGCTTTCTTT.

The sample holds a few counts of this clonotype. The rearrangement joins TRBV4-1 to TRBJ2-2; D gene unclear. The germline CDR1 and CDR2 sequences are MGHRA and YSYEKL. This CDR3 comprises 12 residues. V lost 0 bases and J 13 bases, leaving 9 bases between the germline ends. The CDR3 spells CASSQDFSVLFF. The CDR3 DNA reads as TGCGCCAGCAGCCAAGATTTCAGCGTGCTGTTTTTT.

V is TRBV25-1 and J is TRBJ2-1; TRBD2 agrees at 8 bases. Germline V gene data show CDR1 as MGHDK and CDR2 as SYGVNS. The CDR3 is 17 amino acids. Trimming cost V 4 bases and J 4 bases; bases outside gene matches: 12. CDR3 coding DNA: TGTGCCAGCAGTGTGTCTCTCCTGAGCGGGGGTTACAATGAGCAGTTCTTC. This gives the protein CASSVSLLSGGYNEQFF.

This clonotype was counted between two and nine times. The chain links TRBV3-1 to TRBJ2-7, with D perhaps being TRBD1 or TRBD2 (5 bases each). The V gene's germline CDR1 is LGHDT and CDR2 YNNKEL (reference sequence). The V and J ends lost 4 bases and 2 bases respectively, with 12 bases between them. The CDR3 has 14 residues. The CDR3 DNA follows: TGTGCCAGCAGCCCCATCCCGGGACCCTACGAGCAGTACTTC. Translation gives CASSPIPGPYEQYF.